The 26 T cell receptor beta chains below were found in one sample sequenced in a study of blood T cell repertoires in COVID-19. Libraries were prepared by immunoSEQ multiplex PCR; TCRdb keeps only in-frame clonotypes and omits some of them. The sample consists of about 130,000 clones, approximately 80% of them appearing once. Sequencing input: PBMCs or T cells enriched from blood (not recorded which). All receptors come from a man aged 50-60 years who had recovered from COVID-19.

This clone has just a few counts. This rearrangement joins TRBV29-1 to TRBJ1-5, with D tentatively TRBD1 (5 bases). V was shortened by 5 bases and J by 10 bases, with 18 bases between the two germline ends. Germline values: CDR1 SQVTM, CDR2 ANQGSEA. The CDR3 length is 13 residues. This CDR3 is CSVQDGLGTPQHF. The DNA of the CDR3 is TGCAGCGTTCAGGACGGATTGGGGACTCCCCAGCATTTT.

This sequence joins TRBV6-5 and TRBJ2-5; 9 bases agree with TRBD1. Germline CDR1 and CDR2: MNHEY and SVGAGI. Losses at the gene ends were 0 bases for V and 2 bases for J; bases not matched to a gene: 4. The CDR3 contains 16 residues. The CDR3 bases are TGTGCCAGCAGTTACTCTTACAGGGGGCGACAAGAGACCCAGTACTTC. This encodes CASSYSYRGRQETQYF.

The gene calls are TRBV5-8 and TRBJ1-1, with a possible D match to TRBD1 (5 bases). The CDR3 is 17 residues long. Germline V gene lookup returns CDR1 SGHTS and CDR2 YDEGEE. Trimming removed 5 bases at V and 0 bases at J, with 20 bases between. The CDR3 sequence: CASRHRLGLSMNTEAFF. The CDR3 coding sequence is TGTGCCAGCAGACACAGGTTGGGCCTCTCTATGAACACTGAAGCTTTCTTT.

The rearrangement joins TRBV24-1 to TRBJ2-5; D is possibly TRBD2 (7 bases). Per germline, CDR1 KGHDR and CDR2 SFDVKD. The V end lost 1 base, the J end lost 1 base, and 9 bases lay between the germline ends. This CDR3 has 15 residues. This chain's CDR3 is CATSDFRGAQETQYF. CDR3 in DNA: TGTGCCACCAGTGATTTTCGGGGGGCCCAAGAGACCCAGTACTTC.

The V and J genes are TRBV19 and TRBJ1-2; possibly TRBD1 for D (5 bases). The CDR3 consists of 14 residues. With 3 bases removed from V and 2 bases from J, the gap between germline ends came to 10 bases. Germline V lookup: CDR1 LNHDA, CDR2 SQIVND (reference sequence). The CDR3 is CASSIDSTNYGYTF. For the CDR3, the DNA is TGTGCCAGTAGTATCGACAGTACGAACTATGGCTACACCTTC.

V is TRBV7-2 and J is TRBJ1-1; 7 positions match TRBD1. The V segment lost 5 bases and the J segment 7 bases; nucleotides outside the gene matches: 10. This CDR3 comprises 14 residues. Germline V gene lookup returns CDR1 SGHTA and CDR2 FQGNSA. This CDR3 reads CASSVRDSSIEAFF. In nucleotides, the CDR3 is TGTGCCAGCAGCGTCCGGGACAGCTCTATTGAAGCTTTCTTT.

The chain couples TRBV27 to TRBJ1-1; D unresolved. Trimming removed 6 bases at V and 3 bases at J, with 11 bases between. Germline V gene sequence: CDR1 MNHEY, CDR2 SMNVEV (reference sequence). This CDR3 has 13 amino acids. In nucleotides, the CDR3 is TGTGCCAGCAGCCTGGCATTGTACACTGAAGCTTTCTTT. It translates to CASSLALYTEAFF.

The V gene is TRBV3-1 (or the pseudogene TRBV3-2), the J gene TRBJ1-5, with D possibly being TRBD1 (5 bases). This CDR3 has 14 amino acids. CDR1 LGHDT and CDR2 YNNKEL come from the germline V gene (reference sequence). Trimming shortened V by 2 bases and J by 3 bases, and 8 bases separated the two germline ends. CDR3 protein: CASSQQGYNQPQHF. CDR3 nucleotides: TGTGCCAGCAGCCAACAGGGTTACAATCAGCCCCAGCATTTT.

The chain uses TRBV4-2 and TRBJ2-7; 9 bases match TRBD1. This CDR3 contains 15 residues. From germline, CDR1 is LGHNA and CDR2 YNFKEQ. The J segment lost 3 bases and the V segment lost 2 bases, leaving 5 bases of the junction unmatched. This CDR3 reads CASSQSDRGNYEQYF. The CDR3 region has the DNA TGTGCCAGCAGCCAATCAGACAGGGGGAACTACGAGCAGTACTTC.

This clone was seen once. The rearrangement links TRBV6-5 to TRBJ1-6; 11 bases are a match to TRBD1. Per germline, CDR1 MNHEY and CDR2 SVGAGI. V lost 6 bases and J lost 7; bases outside the gene matches: 5. The CDR3 contains 15 residues. CDR3 in DNA: TGTGCCAGCAGGCTCGGACAGGGGGCGAATTCACCCCTCCACTTT. The encoded protein is CASRLGQGANSPLHF.

The CDR3 region has the DNA TGTGCCAGTAGTATAGATGGCCCGACAGGACTGAATCAGCCCCAGCATTTT. Encoded protein: CASSIDGPTGLNQPQHF. The chain recombines TRBV19 with TRBJ1-5, with D perhaps TRBD1 (6 bases). The germline V gene encodes CDR1 LNHDA and CDR2 SQIVND (reference sequence). Trimming removed 0 bases at V and 4 bases at J, with 16 bases between. CDR3 length: 17 residues.

This clone showed up just once. The CDR3 DNA sequence: TGTGCCAGCAGTCAGTCAGGGGGCTACGAGCAGTACTTC. As protein: CASSQSGGYEQYF. J is TRBJ2-7 and V is TRBV6-5; 7 bases match TRBD1. In germline, CDR1 is MNHEY, CDR2 SVGAGI. J lost 3 bases, V lost 5 bases, and 4 bases had no gene match. The CDR3 has 13 residues.

The chain has TRBV10-3 and TRBJ1-1; a weak D match, TRBD1 (5 bases). Trimming cost V 7 bases and J 0 bases, with 9 bases left between them. The CDR3 consists of 13 residues. In germline, CDR1 is ENHRY, CDR2 SYGVKD. The CDR3 DNA reads as TGTGCCATCAAGAAGGACATGAACACTGAAGCTTTCTTT. Its protein is CAIKKDMNTEAFF.

The chain couples TRBV7-8 to TRBJ1-1; D uncertain. The CDR3 is 14 amino acids. V was pared by 4 bases and J by 9 bases, with 18 bases between. The germline CDR1 and CDR2 sequences are SGHVS and FQNEAQ. DNA of the CDR3: TGTGCCAGCAGCTCTCCAACACGGATCGGGAAAGCTTTCTTT. Translation: CASSSPTRIGKAFF.

This clone appeared a few times. The J gene is TRBJ1-2, the V gene TRBV6-2 or TRBV6-3; the D is unclear. V lost 2 bases to trimming and J lost 2 bases, with 9 bases between them. The germline V gene encodes CDR1 MNHEY and CDR2 SVGEGT. The CDR3 covers 14 residues. The chain's CDR3 is CASSYQTQNYGYTF. The CDR3 nucleotides read TGTGCCAGCAGTTACCAGACTCAAAACTATGGCTACACCTTC.

In DNA, the CDR3 is TGTGCCAGTAGTAAACGTTCGGCCGGGAACGGCTATGGCTACACCTTC. Amino acid sequence: CASSKRSAGNGYGYTF. V usage is TRBV19 and J usage is TRBJ1-2; D is unresolved. CDR3 length: 16 residues. Trimming shortened V by 4 bases and J by 4 bases, and 19 bases separated the two germline ends. Germline assignment: CDR1 LNHDA and CDR2 SQIVND (reference sequence). Drawing the rest from reference TRBV19 and TRBJ1-2, the complete variable domain is DGGITQSPKYLFRKEGQNVTLSCEQNLNHDAMYWYRQDPGQGLRLIYYSQIVNDFQKGDIAEGYSVSREKKESFPLTVTSAQKNPTAFYLCASSKRSAGNGYGYTFGSGTRLTVV.

The chain uses TRBV7-9 and TRBJ1-5; 9 nucleotides match TRBD1. Germline V CDR1 and CDR2: SEHNR, FQNEAQ (reference sequence). The trim removed 5 bases at V and 6 bases at J, leaving 8 bases unmatched. This CDR3 is 15 amino acids long. The CDR3 DNA is TGTGCCAGCAGCCCAGGTGGGACAGGGAGTCAGCCCCAGCATTTT. Its protein product is CASSPGGTGSQPQHF.

The rearrangement joins TRBV11-2 to TRBJ2-7, with 8 positions matching TRBD2. This CDR3 has 12 residues. J lost 3 bases, V lost 11 bases, and 6 bases had no gene match. Germline values: CDR1 SGHAT, CDR2 FQNNGV. CDR3 amino acids: CAAHGTSYEQYF. The CDR3, as DNA: TGTGCCGCCCACGGGACTAGCTACGAGCAGTACTTC.

The chain couples TRBV5-1 to TRBJ2-5; maybe TRBD2 (5 bases). The V end was cut by 3 bases, the J end by 9 bases, with 12 bases between. The CDR3 loop spans 12 amino acids. Germline values: CDR1 SGHRS, CDR2 YFSETQ. CDR3 sequence: CASSSGSSAQYF. As DNA, the CDR3 is TGCGCCAGCAGCTCTGGGAGCTCGGCCCAGTACTTC.

This rearrangement joins TRBV25-1 to TRBJ2-3, with 13 bases identical to TRBD2. The CDR3 is made up of 18 amino acids. The germline gives CDR1 MGHDK, CDR2 SYGVNS. V gave up 4 bases and J gave up 2 bases; unmatched junction bases: 9. Here the CDR3 DNA reads TGTGCCAGCAGTGCCCCCCGACTAGCGGGGGGAACCACAGATACGCAGTATTTT. Translated: CASSAPRLAGGTTDTQYF.

The chain joins TRBV9 to TRBJ2-2; 9 nucleotides agree with TRBD2. The germline V gene has CDR1 SGDLS and CDR2 YYNGEE. This CDR3 has 17 amino acids. The junction had 6 bases not matched to a gene; V was cut back by 0 bases and J by 3 bases. For the CDR3, the DNA is TGTGCCAGCAGCGTAGATTGGGGGACTAGCTACACCGGGGAGCTGTTTTTT. Translation: CASSVDWGTSYTGELFF.

The gene calls are TRBV27 and TRBJ1-2; 7 bases match TRBD1. The CDR3 totals 17 residues. Germline V CDR1 and CDR2: MNHEY, SMNVEV (reference sequence). Trimming cost V 6 bases and J 3 bases; bases outside gene matches: 16. CDR3 DNA sequence: TGTGCCAGCAGAAGAGGGGGCTTGATAGGTTACGACTATGGCTACACCTTC. This sequence encodes CASRRGGLIGYDYGYTF.

V and J are TRBV7-2 and TRBJ1-3; D remains unclear. The CDR3 extends over 15 amino acids. Germline CDR1 is SGHTA and CDR2 is FQGNSA. Trimming shortened V by 5 bases and J by 3 bases, and 14 bases separated the two germline ends. DNA of the CDR3: TGTGCCAGCAGCCCAACACCGGGTAATGGAAACACCATATATTTT. The encoded protein is CASSPTPGNGNTIYF.

The chain links TRBV7-9 to TRBJ2-7; 10 nucleotides agree with TRBD1. The CDR3 extends over 15 amino acids. Germline lookup yields CDR1 SEHNR and CDR2 FQNEAQ (reference sequence). V was pared by 1 base and J by 0 bases, with 0 bases of the junction left unmatched. The CDR3 sequence: CASSLGTGGSYEQYF. Here the CDR3 DNA reads TGTGCCAGCAGCTTAGGGACAGGGGGCTCCTACGAGCAGTACTTC.

This rearrangement joins TRBV4-3 to TRBJ1-1; 9 nucleotides agree with TRBD1. J gave up 8 bases and V 0 bases, and 13 bases lay outside the gene matches. CDR1 and CDR2 (germline): LGHNA, YSLEER. The CDR3 is made up of 17 amino acids. The CDR3 region is CASSQDSTGGAYSEAFF. CDR3 sequence (DNA): TGCGCCAGCAGCCAAGATTCCACAGGGGGCGCTTATTCCGAAGCTTTCTTT.

CDR3 DNA sequence: TGTGCCACCAGTGATTCGACTAGCGGGGGACTCCAAGAGACCCAGTACTTC. Its translation is CATSDSTSGGLQETQYF. This chain links TRBV24-1 with TRBJ2-5, with 12 bases identical to TRBD2. This CDR3 comprises 17 residues. Trimming at V came to 2 bases and at J to 1 base, leaving 4 bases not matched to a gene. Germline CDR1 KGHDR, CDR2 SFDVKD.